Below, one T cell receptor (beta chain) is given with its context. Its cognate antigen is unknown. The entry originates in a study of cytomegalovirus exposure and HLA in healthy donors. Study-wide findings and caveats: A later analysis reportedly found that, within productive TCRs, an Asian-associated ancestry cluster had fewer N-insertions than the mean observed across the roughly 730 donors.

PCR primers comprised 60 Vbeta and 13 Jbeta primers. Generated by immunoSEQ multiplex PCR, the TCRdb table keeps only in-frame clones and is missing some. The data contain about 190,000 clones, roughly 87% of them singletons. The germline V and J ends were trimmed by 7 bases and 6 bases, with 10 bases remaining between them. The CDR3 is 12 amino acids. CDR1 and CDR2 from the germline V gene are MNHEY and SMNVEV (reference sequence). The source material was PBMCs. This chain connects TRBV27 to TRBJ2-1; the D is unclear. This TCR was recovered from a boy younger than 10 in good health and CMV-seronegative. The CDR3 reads CASKARSNEQFF. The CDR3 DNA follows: TGTGCCAGCAAGGCTAGAAGCAATGAGCAGTTCTTC.